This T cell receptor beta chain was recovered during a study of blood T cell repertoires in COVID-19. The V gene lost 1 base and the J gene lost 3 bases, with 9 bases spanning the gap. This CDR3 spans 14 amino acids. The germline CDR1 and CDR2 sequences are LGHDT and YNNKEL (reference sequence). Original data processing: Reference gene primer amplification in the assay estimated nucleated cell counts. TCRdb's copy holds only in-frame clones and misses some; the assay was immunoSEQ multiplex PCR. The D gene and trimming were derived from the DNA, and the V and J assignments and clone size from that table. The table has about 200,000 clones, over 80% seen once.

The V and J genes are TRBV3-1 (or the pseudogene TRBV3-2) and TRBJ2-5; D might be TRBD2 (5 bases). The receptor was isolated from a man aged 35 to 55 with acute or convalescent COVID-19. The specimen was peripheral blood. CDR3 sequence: CASSQGRAKETQYF. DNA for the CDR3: TGTGCCAGCAGCCAAGGGCGGGCAAAAGAGACCCAGTACTTC.